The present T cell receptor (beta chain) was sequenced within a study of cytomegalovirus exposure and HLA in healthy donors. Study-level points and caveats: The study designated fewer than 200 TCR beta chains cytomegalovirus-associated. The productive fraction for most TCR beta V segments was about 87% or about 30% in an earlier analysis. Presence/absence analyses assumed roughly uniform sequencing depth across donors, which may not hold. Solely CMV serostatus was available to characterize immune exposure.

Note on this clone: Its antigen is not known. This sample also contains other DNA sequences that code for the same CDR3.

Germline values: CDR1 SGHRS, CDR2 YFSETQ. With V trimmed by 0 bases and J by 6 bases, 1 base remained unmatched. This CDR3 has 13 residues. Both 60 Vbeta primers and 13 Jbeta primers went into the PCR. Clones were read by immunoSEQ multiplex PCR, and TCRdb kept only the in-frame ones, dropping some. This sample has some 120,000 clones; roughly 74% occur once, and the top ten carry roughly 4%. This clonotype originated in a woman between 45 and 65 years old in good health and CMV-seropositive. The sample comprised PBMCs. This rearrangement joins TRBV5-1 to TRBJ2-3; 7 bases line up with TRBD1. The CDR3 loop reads CASSLGDSDTQYF. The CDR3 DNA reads TGCGCCAGCAGCTTGGGGGACAGCGATACGCAGTATTTT.